These T cell receptor beta chains were read from a single sample in a study of blood T cell repertoires in COVID-19. Clones were sequenced by immunoSEQ multiplex PCR, and TCRdb holds only the in-frame ones, with some missing. The sample shows about 300,000 clones, around 85% of them seen only once. Sequencing used PBMCs or T cells enriched from blood (not recorded which). The receptors derive from a woman in her 30s who had been exposed to COVID-19. The conserved cysteine and the conserved F or W are not part of the CDR3 here.

v_call cdr3_aa
TRBV28 ASSRLQKNIQY
TRBV12-3/TRBV12-4 ASSSGTYYGYT
TRBV5-6 ASSSFGGSVEAF
TRBV27 ASSSLLTRGNQPQH
TRBV9 ASSVAKGLANTGELF
TRBV28 ASTMAGQGKNIQY
TRBV4-3 ASSPGVGNSPLH
TRBV12-3/TRBV12-4 ASSFDGNSPLH
TRBV29-1 SVVLRDKSYEQY
TRBV5-1 ASSRGQSNTGELF
TRBV10-3 AARGVQGAEAF
TRBV27 ASSFGQGDEQY
TRBV6-5 ASEPVGPVYEQY
TRBV18 ASSPIRIETTDTQY
TRBV18 ASSPYPANTGELF
TRBV2 ASNGGGNTDTQY
TRBV9 ASSVEGGTSSYEQY
TRBV12-3/TRBV12-4 ASSSNTDTQY
TRBV28 ASADPGQYYGYT
TRBV20-1 SASLEETQY
TRBV7-9 ASSLQGNWNEQF
TRBV27 ASSLGALSTDTQY
TRBV2 ASSEGTSGYQETQY
TRBV10-2 ASSETKKNQPQH
TRBV3-1/TRBV3-2 ASSLGLAVFQETQY
TRBV6-5 ASSYSREGNSPLH
TRBV18 ASSPPSGSYNEQF
TRBV5-1 ASFQTGQETQY
TRBV18 ASSPAVGTSPYEQY
TRBV5-6 ASSLTGLMNEQF
TRBV10-3 AIGDRGRDIQY
TRBV4-3 ASSQEPDSDGNTIY
TRBV27 ASSFTPRNSPLH
TRBV12-3/TRBV12-4 ASSAFGLGQF